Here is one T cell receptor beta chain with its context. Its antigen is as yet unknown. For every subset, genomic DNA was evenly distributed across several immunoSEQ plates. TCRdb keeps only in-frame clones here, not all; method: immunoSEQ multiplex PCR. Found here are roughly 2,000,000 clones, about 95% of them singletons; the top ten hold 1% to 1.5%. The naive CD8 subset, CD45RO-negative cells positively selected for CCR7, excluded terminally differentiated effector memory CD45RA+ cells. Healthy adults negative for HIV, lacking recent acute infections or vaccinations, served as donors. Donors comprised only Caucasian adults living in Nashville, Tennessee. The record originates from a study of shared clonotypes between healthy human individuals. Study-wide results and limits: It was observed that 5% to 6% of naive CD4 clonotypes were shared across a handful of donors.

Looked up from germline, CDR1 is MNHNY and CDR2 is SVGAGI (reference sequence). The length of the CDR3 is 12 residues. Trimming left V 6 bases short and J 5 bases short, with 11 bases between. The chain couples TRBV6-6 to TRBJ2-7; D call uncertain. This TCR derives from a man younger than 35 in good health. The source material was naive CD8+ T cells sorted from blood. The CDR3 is CASRHRRDEQYF. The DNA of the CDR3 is TGTGCCAGCAGGCACCGGCGAGACGAGCAGTACTTC.